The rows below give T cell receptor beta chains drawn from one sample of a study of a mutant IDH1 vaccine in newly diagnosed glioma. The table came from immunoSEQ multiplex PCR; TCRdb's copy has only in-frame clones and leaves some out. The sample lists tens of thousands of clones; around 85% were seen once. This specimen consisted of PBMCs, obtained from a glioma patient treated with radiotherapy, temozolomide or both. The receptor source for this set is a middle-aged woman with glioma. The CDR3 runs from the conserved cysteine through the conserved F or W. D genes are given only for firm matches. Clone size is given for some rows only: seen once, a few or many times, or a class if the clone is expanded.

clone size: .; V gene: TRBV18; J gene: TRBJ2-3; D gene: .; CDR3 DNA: TGTGCCAGCTCACCAATAGATACGCAGTATTTT; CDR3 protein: CASSPIDTQYF
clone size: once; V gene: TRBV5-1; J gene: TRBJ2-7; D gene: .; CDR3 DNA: TGCGCCAGCAGCTTGGGCCCCTTGTACGAGCAGTACTTC; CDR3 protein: CASSLGPLYEQYF
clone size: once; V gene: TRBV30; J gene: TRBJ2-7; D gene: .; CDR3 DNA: TGTGCCTGGAGATTGACAGGCAGCTCCTACGAGCAGTACTTC; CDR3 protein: CAWRLTGSSYEQYF
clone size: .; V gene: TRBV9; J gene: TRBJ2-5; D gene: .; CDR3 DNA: TGTGCCAGCAGCGTAGGGGGGTCCCGACAAGAGACCCAGTACTTC; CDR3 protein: CASSVGGSRQETQYF
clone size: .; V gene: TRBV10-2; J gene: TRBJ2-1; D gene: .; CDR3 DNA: TGCGCCAGCAGTGAGTCACTAGCCAGCACCTACAATGAGCAGTTCTTC; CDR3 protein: CASSESLASTYNEQFF
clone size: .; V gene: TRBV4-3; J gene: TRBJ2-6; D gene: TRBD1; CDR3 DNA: TGCGCCAGCAGCCAAGACTACAAGGGGGCAGGGTCCTCATCTGGGGCCAACGTCCTGACTTTC; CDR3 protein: CASSQDYKGAGSSSGANVLTF
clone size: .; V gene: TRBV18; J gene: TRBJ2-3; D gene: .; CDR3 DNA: TGTGCCAGCTCACCACCGTCCGGAGACACAGATACGCAGTATTTT; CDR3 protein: CASSPPSGDTDTQYF
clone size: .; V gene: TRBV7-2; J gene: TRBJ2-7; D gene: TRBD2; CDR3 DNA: TGTGCCAGCAACCATGTCACCGGGCTAGCGGGAGATAAGTACTTC; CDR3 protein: CASNHVTGLAGDKYF
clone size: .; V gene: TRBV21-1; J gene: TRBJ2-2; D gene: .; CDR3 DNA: TGTGCCAGCAAAGTTCCCGGGGAGCTGTTTTTT; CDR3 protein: CASKVPGELFF
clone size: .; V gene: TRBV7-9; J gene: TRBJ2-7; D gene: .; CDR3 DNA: TGTGCCAGCAGCTTCGACTGGACAGTGGGAATAGACGAGCAGTACTTC; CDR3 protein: CASSFDWTVGIDEQYF
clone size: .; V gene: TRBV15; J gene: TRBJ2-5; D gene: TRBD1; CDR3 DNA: TGTGCCACCAGCAGAGGCGACTCGGACAGGGGGAGGGAAGAGACCCAGTACTTC; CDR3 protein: CATSRGDSDRGREETQYF
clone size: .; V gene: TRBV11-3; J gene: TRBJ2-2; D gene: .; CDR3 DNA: TGTGCCAGCAGCTTAGTGAACACCGGGGAGCTGTTTTTT; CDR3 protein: CASSLVNTGELFF
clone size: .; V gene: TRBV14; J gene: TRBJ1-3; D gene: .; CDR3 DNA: TGTGCCAGCAGCCTAAGAGGAGGCCGATCTGGAAACACCATATATTTT; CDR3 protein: CASSLRGGRSGNTIYF
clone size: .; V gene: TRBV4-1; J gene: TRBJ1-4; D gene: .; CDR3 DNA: TGCGCCAGCAGCCAAGGGCGCCGGAATGAAAAACTGTTTTTT; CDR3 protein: CASSQGRRNEKLFF
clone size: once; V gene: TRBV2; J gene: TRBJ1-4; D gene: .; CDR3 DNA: TGTGCCAGCACCCCGGGGGGGGATGGGGAAAAACTGTTTTTT; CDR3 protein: CASTPGGDGEKLFF
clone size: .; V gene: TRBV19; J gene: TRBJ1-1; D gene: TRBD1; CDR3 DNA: TGTGCCAGTACCGTGACAGGGGGCCCGAACACTGAAGCTTTCTTT; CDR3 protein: CASTVTGGPNTEAFF
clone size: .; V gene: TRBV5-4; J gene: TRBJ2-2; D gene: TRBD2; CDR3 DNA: TGTGCCAGCAGGTTTCTCCGGGGGGACTCCCACGGTTCTATCGGGGAGCTGTTTTTT; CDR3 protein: CASRFLRGDSHGSIGELFF
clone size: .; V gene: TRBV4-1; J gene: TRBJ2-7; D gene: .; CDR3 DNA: TGCGCCAGCAGCCAGTCGAGCCAGATCAGCTCCTACGAGCAGTACTTC; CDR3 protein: CASSQSSQISSYEQYF
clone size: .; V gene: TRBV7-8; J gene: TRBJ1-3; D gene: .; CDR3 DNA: TGTGCCAGCAGTCTAGTTGCGGCTCAATCTGGAAACACCATATATTTT; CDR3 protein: CASSLVAAQSGNTIYF
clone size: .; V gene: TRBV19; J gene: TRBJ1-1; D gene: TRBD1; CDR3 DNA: TGTGCCAGTAGTATAGATCGGGAAAGGGGGCAGAGTATGAACACTGAAGCTTTCTTT; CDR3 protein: CASSIDRERGQSMNTEAFF
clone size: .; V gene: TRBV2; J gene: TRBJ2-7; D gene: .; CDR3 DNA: TGTGCCAGCAGTCCTGGGGGGACGTCCCGCTACGAGCAGTACTTC; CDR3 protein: CASSPGGTSRYEQYF
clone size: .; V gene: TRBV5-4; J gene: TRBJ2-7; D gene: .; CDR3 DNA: TGTGCCAGCAGCTTGGGGACTCAGACCTACGAGCAGTACTTC; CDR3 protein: CASSLGTQTYEQYF
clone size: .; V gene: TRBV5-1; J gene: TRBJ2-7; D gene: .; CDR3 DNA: TGCGCCAGCAGTCCCGGGGTAGAAGGAGCCGAGCAGTACTTC; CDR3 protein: CASSPGVEGAEQYF
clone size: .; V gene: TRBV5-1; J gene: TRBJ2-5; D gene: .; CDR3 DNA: TGCGCCAGCAGCGGCGGTCGGGACTCGGAGACCCAGTACTTC; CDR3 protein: CASSGGRDSETQYF
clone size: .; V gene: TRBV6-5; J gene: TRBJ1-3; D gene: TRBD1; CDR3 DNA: TGTGCCAGCAGGCCGGACAGGGTAGCTGGAAACACCATATATTTT; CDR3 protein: CASRPDRVAGNTIYF
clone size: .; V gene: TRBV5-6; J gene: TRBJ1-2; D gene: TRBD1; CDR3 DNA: TGTGCCAGCAGCCCGGGACAGGGGATCTATGGCTACACCTTC; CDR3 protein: CASSPGQGIYGYTF
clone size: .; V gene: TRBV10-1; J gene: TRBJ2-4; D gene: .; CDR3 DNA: TGCGCAAACGGGCTAGCGCAAAACATTCAGTACTTC; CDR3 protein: CANGLAQNIQYF